These 16 T cell receptor beta chains share one sample of origin, sequenced in a study of T-cell reconstitution after alpha-beta-depleted transplantation in children (dated by TCRdb to between 2015 and 2016). The library was generated by PCR. Sequenced using an Illumina HiSeq 2500. To normalize quantification of the TCRbeta repertoire, the TCR libraries were built with molecular barcoding that relied on unique molecular identifiers. The raw public reads went through TCRdb reprocessing: fastp at Q25, MiXCR clone calling, in-frame beta chains kept. Records with the same CDR3 protein are collapsed into one entry carrying the most frequent genes and DNA. Across this sample there are about 340,000 distinct CDR3 sequences, with 15% to 20% seen only once. Clones ranked in the top ten supply around 43% of the sample. What this sample's treatment or condition label stands for: allogeneic hematopoietic cell transplantation with graft depleted of TCRalphabeta T cells and CD19 B cells.

Sequenced here: PBMCs, mostly from graft donor cells, sampled 360 days after TCRalphabeta/CD19-depleted stem cell transplant. Receptors originate from a male patient between 2 and 9 years old who had a stem cell transplant for acute lymphoblastic leukemia, so the T cells may come from the graft donor.

The CDR3 region has the DNA TGCGCCAGCAGCCAAGGGGCGGGATTGGCCACAGATACGCAGTATTTT. Translation: CASSQGAGLATDTQYF. The V gene is TRBV4-3, the J gene TRBJ2-3; D perhaps matches TRBD2 (6 bases). V lost 1 base to trimming and J lost 2 bases, with 13 bases between them. The CDR3 contains 16 residues. Germline V gives CDR1 LGHNA, CDR2 YSLEER.

This clonotype came up a few times. The chain carries TRBV27 and TRBJ2-6; D perhaps matches TRBD1 (6 bases). V lost 7 bases to trimming and J lost 0 bases, with 19 bases between them. The CDR3 contains 18 residues. CDR1 is MNHEY and CDR2 is SMNVEV in the germline V gene (reference sequence). The DNA for the CDR3 is TGTGCCAGCACCGCCCGACAGGTTACCTTCTCTGGGGCCAACGTCCTGACTTTC. It specifies CASTARQVTFSGANVLTF.

This sequence joins TRBV20-1 and TRBJ2-2, with 9 bases identical to TRBD1. The V segment lost 0 bases and the J segment 6 bases; nucleotides outside the gene matches: 5. The germline gives CDR1 DFQATT, CDR2 SNEGSKA (reference sequence). The CDR3 has 15 residues. CDR3 nucleotide sequence: TGCAGTGCTAGAGACGGACAGGGGCGGGCCGGGGAGCTGTTTTTT. Protein product: CSARDGQGRAGELFF.

This clonotype was observed a handful of times. The gene calls are TRBV28 and TRBJ1-1; D unclear. The CDR3 has 12 amino acids. Trimming took 1 base from V and 6 from J, leaving 6 bases between them. CDR1 and CDR2 from the germline V gene are MDHEN and SYDVKM. DNA of the CDR3: TGTGCCAGCAGTTTATTGGGCGCTGAAGCTTTCTTT. As protein: CASSLLGAEAFF.

This clonotype was found many times. This rearrangement joins TRBV7-2 to TRBJ1-1; the D is unclear. Germline CDR1 is SGHTA and CDR2 is FQGNSA. V shed 1 base and J shed 3 bases, with 6 bases lying between them. The CDR3 sequence is 13 residues long. CDR3 DNA: TGTGCCAGCAGCTTAGTGAGGGACACTGAAGCTTTCTTT. It translates to CASSLVRDTEAFF.

The V gene is TRBV29-1, the J gene TRBJ2-2, with D perhaps TRBD1 (7 bases). The V end was cut by 4 bases, the J end by 8 bases, with 11 bases between. The CDR3 spans 12 residues. Germline values: CDR1 SQVTM, CDR2 ANQGSEA. CDR3 DNA: TGCAGCGTTGCAGGGGGGCGAGGGGAGCTGTTTTTT. Its translation: CSVAGGRGELFF.

This clonotype has a handful of counts. The chain employs TRBV4-1 and TRBJ1-5; possibly TRBD1 for D (5 bases). Per germline, CDR1 MGHRA and CDR2 YSYEKL. This CDR3 is 15 amino acids long. The V end was cut by 2 bases, the J end by 6 bases, with 14 bases between. CDR3 bases: TGCGCCAGCAGCCAAAAGAGGGGCGAAGGTCAGCCCCAGCATTTT. Translation gives CASSQKRGEGQPQHF.

This clonotype was counted between two and nine times. This sequence joins TRBV11-1 and TRBJ2-3; unclear D gene. There are 14 residues in the CDR3. The V gene lost 0 bases and the J gene lost 4 bases, with 8 bases spanning the gap. The germline V gene encodes CDR1 SGHAT and CDR2 FQDESV (reference sequence). For the CDR3, the DNA is TGTGCCAGCAGCTTAGCGCTTAGGTCAGATACGCAGTATTTT. This sequence encodes CASSLALRSDTQYF.

Remarks on this clonotype: The junction differs from germline at one of its ends, possibly a read error. This chain joins TRBV7-7 and TRBJ2-7; 11 nucleotides match TRBD1. The CDR3 spans 17 residues. Germline CDR1 SSHAT, CDR2 FNYEAQ (reference sequence). CDR3 sequence: CASTVRPGTGGSYEQYF. DNA of the CDR3: TGTGCTAGCACCGTTCGCCCCGGGACAGGGGGCTCCTACGAGCAGTACTTC.

This clonotype has a handful of counts. The V and J genes are TRBV9 and TRBJ1-1; D not certain. Per the germline V gene, CDR1 is SGDLS and CDR2 is YYNGEE. V was trimmed by 2 bases and J by 7 bases, leaving 12 bases between them. This CDR3 is 13 amino acids long. CDR3 coding DNA: TGTGCCAGCAGCGTCGCCCACAGTGGTGAAGCTTTCTTT. Translating gives CASSVAHSGEAFF.

This clonotype came up many times. The CDR3 sequence: CASGREEGETQYF. The CDR3 DNA reads TGTGCCAGCGGACGGGAGGAGGGAGAGACCCAGTACTTC. The chain combines TRBV28 with TRBJ2-5, with 7 bases identical to TRBD2. Germline loops: CDR1 MDHEN, CDR2 SYDVKM. V lost 8 bases, J lost 4 bases, and 7 bases stayed unmatched. The CDR3 runs to 13 residues.

This clonotype appeared a few times. The J gene is TRBJ1-1, the V gene TRBV20-1; D gene uncertain. Germline values: CDR1 DFQATT, CDR2 SNEGSKA (reference sequence). This CDR3 is 11 amino acids long. Trimming stripped 5 bases from V and 6 bases from J, with 10 bases between. The CDR3 loop is CSAPRFPEAFF. CDR3 DNA: TGCAGTGCTCCTAGGTTCCCTGAAGCTTTCTTT.

This clonotype was seen just once. The chain joins TRBV20-1 to TRBJ2-4; 14 positions match TRBD2. Trimming cost V 5 bases and J 6 bases; bases outside gene matches: 9. The CDR3 length is 16 residues. The germline V gene has CDR1 DFQATT and CDR2 SNEGSKA (reference sequence). The CDR3 region has the DNA TGCAGTGCTGGGCCGGGACTAGCGGGAGCAGTAAACATTCAGTACTTC. It codes for CSAGPGLAGAVNIQYF.

The chain carries TRBV4-2 and TRBJ2-2; D gene ambiguous. The V end lost 0 bases, the J end lost 7 bases, and 6 bases lay between the germline ends. CDR3 size: 13 residues. Germline V gene sequence: CDR1 LGHNA, CDR2 YNFKEQ. CDR3 bases: TGTGCCAGCAGCCAAGATACGGGCGGGGAGCTGTTTTTT. This translates into CASSQDTGGELFF.

This clonotype was seen repeatedly, ten times or more. The chain recombines TRBV12-3 or TRBV12-4 with TRBJ1-1, with TRBD1 matching 8 bases. CDR3 length: 15 residues. The V gene end was trimmed by 6 bases and the J gene end by 7 bases; junction bases not matched to a gene: 13. DNA for the CDR3: TGTGCCAGCAGCGAACAGGGGGGAGTAAGAGGTGAAGCTTTCTTT. Translation: CASSEQGGVRGEAFF.

The rearrangement links TRBV18 to TRBJ2-5; D is possibly TRBD2 (5 bases). This CDR3 contains 13 residues. Germline assignment: CDR1 KGHSH and CDR2 LQKENI. Deletions cut 7 bases from V and 1 base from J, with 10 bases between. The CDR3 DNA sequence: TGTGCCAGCTGCCGAGGGAGCCAAGAGACCCAGTACTTC. Translating gives CASCRGSQETQYF.